The 17 T cell receptor beta chains below were found in one sample sequenced in a study of blood T cell repertoires in COVID-19. The table came from immunoSEQ multiplex PCR; TCRdb's copy has only in-frame clones and leaves some out. The table records a few hundred thousand clones, over 80% of them present only once. Sequenced sample: peripheral blood. Receptors originate from a man in his 60s who had recovered from COVID-19.

This sequence joins TRBV18 and TRBJ2-3; 7 nucleotides align to TRBD2. J was trimmed by 0 bases and V by 2 bases; bases with no gene match: 14. Per germline, CDR1 KGHSH and CDR2 LQKENI. The CDR3 runs to 19 residues. The CDR3 DNA follows: TGTGCCAGCTCACCAGGGTCGATAGCGGGCATTTCTAGCACAGATACGCAGTATTTT. Translating it yields CASSPGSIAGISSTDTQYF.

V is TRBV28 and J is TRBJ2-5; D perhaps matches TRBD1 (5 bases). In germline, CDR1 is MDHEN, CDR2 SYDVKM. The CDR3 sequence is 13 residues long. V lost 6 bases and J 2 bases, leaving 10 bases between the germline ends. CDR3 coding DNA: TGTGCCAGCAGACGAAGGACACAAGAGACCCAGTACTTC. It encodes CASRRRTQETQYF.

This clone was observed a single time. The chain couples TRBV7-2 to TRBJ2-7, with D possibly TRBD2 on 6 matching bases. The CDR3 spans 13 residues. The ends were cut back, 1 base at V and 6 bases at J, with 10 bases in the middle. Germline CDR1 is SGHTA and CDR2 is FQGNSA. The CDR3 DNA reads as TGTGCCAGCAGCTTAGAATGGGGAGGCGAGCAGTACTTC. Translated, it gives CASSLEWGGEQYF.

This clone was seen a few times. The V and J genes are TRBV27 and TRBJ2-2; 9 bases map to TRBD1. The CDR3 covers 16 residues. V lost 4 bases to trimming and J lost 4 bases; unmatched junction nucleotides: 7. Germline CDR1 and CDR2: MNHEY and SMNVEV (reference sequence). CDR3 sequence (DNA): TGTGCCAGCAGTTGGGCCGGACAGGGGTTCACCGGGGAGCTGTTTTTT. This gives the protein CASSWAGQGFTGELFF.

This clone was found once. DNA for the CDR3: TGTGCCAGCAGCCCGGCCTACAATGAGCAGTTCTTC. Protein sequence: CASSPAYNEQFF. The J gene is TRBJ2-1, the V gene TRBV7-8; D gene ambiguous. The V end lost 5 bases, the J end lost 2 bases, and 4 bases lay between the germline ends. The CDR3 length is 12 residues. Germline CDR1 reads SGHVS; CDR2 reads FQNEAQ.

This clone was recorded once. The chain is built from TRBV6-5 and TRBJ1-6; D gene uncertain. CDR1 is MNHEY, CDR2 SVGAGI, per germline. Trimming removed 2 bases from V and 6 bases from J, with 14 bases in between. This CDR3 is 16 amino acids long. The CDR3 bases are TGTGCCAGCAGTTACCTGGACGGAGGAAGTAATTCACCCCTCCACTTT. Residues: CASSYLDGGSNSPLHF.

CDR3 loop: CASSPSPRNQETQYF. CDR3 in DNA: TGTGCCAGCAGCCCAAGCCCCCGAAATCAAGAGACCCAGTACTTC. The chain combines TRBV28 with TRBJ2-5; D is unresolved. Deletions cut 6 bases from V and 2 bases from J, with 16 bases between. The germline V gene encodes CDR1 MDHEN and CDR2 SYDVKM. The CDR3 spans 15 residues.

This clone was recorded once. The chain carries TRBV27 and TRBJ1-2; 7 bases align to TRBD1. Trimming cost V 4 bases and J 8 bases; bases outside gene matches: 4. The CDR3 loop spans 12 amino acids. Germline V CDR1 and CDR2: MNHEY, SMNVEV (reference sequence). CDR3 sequence reads: CASSSRQGGYTF. The DNA for the CDR3 is TGTGCCAGCAGTTCTCGACAGGGCGGCTACACCTTC.

This clone was detected a few times. The V call is TRBV9, the J call TRBJ1-5; D gene uncertain. V dropped 1 base and J dropped 9 bases, with 23 bases sitting between them. The CDR3 spans 17 residues. The germline CDR1 and CDR2 sequences are SGDLS and YYNGEE. CDR3 nucleotide sequence: TGTGCCAGCAGCGTAAAAGGTTGGCGGAACCCTCTCGGGCCCCAGCATTTT. This translates into CASSVKGWRNPLGPQHF.

The chain recombines TRBV29-1 with TRBJ1-4; the D gene is possibly TRBD1 (5 bases). This CDR3 is built from 14 residues. Germline V gene data show CDR1 as SQVTM and CDR2 as ANQGSEA. Between the trimmed V and J ends, which lost 6 bases and 6 bases, there was a span of 17 bases. As DNA, the CDR3 is TGCAGCGTCAAGAAAAGGGGAAGGGATGAAAAACTGTTTTTT. Its translation: CSVKKRGRDEKLFF.

The chain is built from TRBV6-6 and TRBJ1-1; 7 bases fit TRBD1. In germline, CDR1 is MNHNY, CDR2 SVGAGI (reference sequence). The CDR3 covers 14 residues. The V and J ends lost 2 bases and 2 bases, in that order; junction bases with no gene match: 2. CDR3 sequence reads: CASSYGTANTEAFF. The CDR3 DNA reads as TGTGCCAGCAGTTACGGGACAGCTAACACTGAAGCTTTCTTT.

This clone was recorded only once. V and J are TRBV12-3 or TRBV12-4 and TRBJ2-1, with D hard to call. This CDR3 spans 12 amino acids. V was clipped by 4 bases and J by 11 bases, with 12 bases between them. This CDR3 reads CASSSGLLKQFF. In DNA form, the CDR3 reads TGTGCCAGCAGTTCAGGCCTGTTGAAGCAGTTCTTC.

The V call is TRBV2, the J call TRBJ2-3; maybe TRBD2 (6 bases). CDR3 size: 16 residues. CDR1 is SNHLY, CDR2 FYNNEI, per germline. Trimming pared 7 bases from V and 0 bases from J, leaving 17 bases between. The CDR3 DNA reads TGTGCCAGCAAGAAGGAGACTAGGGCAAGCACAGATACGCAGTATTTT. This encodes CASKKETRASTDTQYF.

The V and J genes are TRBV3-1 (or the pseudogene TRBV3-2) and TRBJ1-1; D perhaps matches TRBD1 (5 bases). Trimming took off 4 bases at V and 9 bases at J, with 12 bases between the two ends. Germline CDR1 is LGHDT and CDR2 is YNNKEL (reference sequence). This CDR3 is built from 12 residues. For the CDR3, the DNA is TGTGCCAGCAGCCCCCGGGGGGAAAAAGCTTTCTTT. Translation: CASSPRGEKAFF.

This clone occurred once. The rearrangement links TRBV9 to TRBJ2-5; 13 nucleotides line up with TRBD2. The V gene end was trimmed by 4 bases and the J gene end by 4 bases; junction bases not matched to a gene: 4. CDR3 size: 15 residues. CDR1 and CDR2 from the germline V gene are SGDLS and YYNGEE. The CDR3 loop reads CASSRTSGSRETQYF. For the CDR3, the DNA is TGTGCCAGCAGCCGGACTAGCGGGAGTCGAGAGACCCAGTACTTC.

This chain's CDR3 is CASSQFRGNTEAFF. Written as DNA, the CDR3 is TGTGCCAGCAGCCAATTTAGGGGGAACACTGAAGCTTTCTTT. V is TRBV14 and J is TRBJ1-1, with a possible D match to TRBD1 (5 bases). The V and J ends lost 2 bases and 1 base respectively, with 8 bases between them. CDR1 and CDR2 (germline): SGHDN, FVKESK. The CDR3 contains 14 residues.

The gene calls are TRBV6-5 and TRBJ1-1; 7 bases are shared with TRBD1. With V trimmed by 7 bases and J by 0 bases, 2 bases remained unmatched. The CDR3 totals 13 residues. CDR1 and CDR2 from the germline V gene are MNHEY and SVGAGI. The CDR3 coding sequence is TGTGCCAGCACAACAGGGGTGAACACTGAAGCTTTCTTT. Residues: CASTTGVNTEAFF.